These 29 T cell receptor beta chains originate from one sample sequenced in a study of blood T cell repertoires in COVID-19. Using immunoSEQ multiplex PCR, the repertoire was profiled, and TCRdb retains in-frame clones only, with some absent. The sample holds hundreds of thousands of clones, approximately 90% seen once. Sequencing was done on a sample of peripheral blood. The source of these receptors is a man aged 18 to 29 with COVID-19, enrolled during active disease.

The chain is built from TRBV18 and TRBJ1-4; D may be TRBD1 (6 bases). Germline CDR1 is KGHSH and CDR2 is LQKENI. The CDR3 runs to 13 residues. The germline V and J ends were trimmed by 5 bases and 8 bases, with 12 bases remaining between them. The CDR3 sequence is CASSVDSWEKLFF. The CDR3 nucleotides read TGTGCCAGCTCAGTGGACAGTTGGGAAAAACTGTTTTTT.

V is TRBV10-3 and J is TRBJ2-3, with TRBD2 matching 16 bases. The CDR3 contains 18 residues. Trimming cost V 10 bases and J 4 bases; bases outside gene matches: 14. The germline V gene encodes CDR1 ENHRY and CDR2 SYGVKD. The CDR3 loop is CATGVGTSGGAGADTQYF. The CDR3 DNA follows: TGTGCCACCGGAGTTGGGACTAGCGGGGGGGCCGGCGCAGATACGCAGTATTTT.

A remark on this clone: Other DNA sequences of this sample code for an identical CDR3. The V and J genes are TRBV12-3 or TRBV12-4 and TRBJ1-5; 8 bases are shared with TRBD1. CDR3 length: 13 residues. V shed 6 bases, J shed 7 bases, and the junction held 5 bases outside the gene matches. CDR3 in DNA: TGTGCCAGCAGAGGACAGGGTGGGCAGCCCCAGCATTTT. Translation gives CASRGQGGQPQHF.

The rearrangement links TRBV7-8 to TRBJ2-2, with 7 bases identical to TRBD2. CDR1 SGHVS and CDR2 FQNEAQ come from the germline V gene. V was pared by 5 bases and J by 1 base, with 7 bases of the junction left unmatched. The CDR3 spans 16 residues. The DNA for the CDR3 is TGTGCCAGCAGCCCATTAGCGGGTCTGAACACCGGGGAGCTGTTTTTT. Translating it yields CASSPLAGLNTGELFF. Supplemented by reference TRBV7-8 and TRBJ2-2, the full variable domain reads GAGVSQSPRYKVAKRGQDVALRCDPISGHVSLFWYQQALGQGPEFLTYFQNEAQLDKSGLPSDRFFAERPEGSVSTLKIQRTQQEDSAVYLCASSPLAGLNTGELFFGEGSRLTVL.

This CDR3 is CASTIAGGRNEQFF. The CDR3 DNA follows: TGTGCCAGCACCATAGCGGGGGGGCGCAATGAGCAGTTCTTC. This sequence joins TRBV6-5 and TRBJ2-1, with 11 bases aligning to TRBD2. Germline assignment: CDR1 MNHEY and CDR2 SVGAGI. CDR3 length equals 14 residues. V lost 7 bases to trimming and J lost 6 bases; unmatched junction nucleotides: 5.

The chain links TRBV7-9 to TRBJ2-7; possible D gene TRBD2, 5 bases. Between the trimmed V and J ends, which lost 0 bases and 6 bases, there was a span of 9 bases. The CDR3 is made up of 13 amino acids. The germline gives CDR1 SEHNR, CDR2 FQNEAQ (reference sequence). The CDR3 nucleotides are TGTGCCAGCAGCTTAGCTGATGGAGGCGAGCAGTACTTC. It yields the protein CASSLADGGEQYF.

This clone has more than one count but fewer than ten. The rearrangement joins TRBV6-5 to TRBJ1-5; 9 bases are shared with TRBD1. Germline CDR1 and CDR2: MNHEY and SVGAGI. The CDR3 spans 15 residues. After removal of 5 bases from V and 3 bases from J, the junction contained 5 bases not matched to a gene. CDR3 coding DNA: TGTGCCAGCAGTCGTACAGGGGGCTCCAATCAGCCCCAGCATTTT. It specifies CASSRTGGSNQPQHF.

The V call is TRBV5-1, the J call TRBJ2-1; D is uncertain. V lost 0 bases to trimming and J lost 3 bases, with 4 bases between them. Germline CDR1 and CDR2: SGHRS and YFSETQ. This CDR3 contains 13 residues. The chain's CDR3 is CASSLVYYNEQFF. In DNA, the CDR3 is TGCGCCAGCAGCTTGGTTTACTACAATGAGCAGTTCTTC. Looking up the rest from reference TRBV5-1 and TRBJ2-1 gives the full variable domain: KAGVTQTPRYLIKTRGQQVTLSCSPISGHRSVSWYQQTPGQGLQFLFEYFSETQRNKGNFPGRFSGRQFSNSRSEMNVSTLELGDSALYLCASSLVYYNEQFFGPGTRLTVL.

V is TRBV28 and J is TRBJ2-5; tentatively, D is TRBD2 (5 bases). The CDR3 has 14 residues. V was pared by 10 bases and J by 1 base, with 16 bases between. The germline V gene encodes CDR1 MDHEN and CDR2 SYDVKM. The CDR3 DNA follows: TGTGCCACTACCGCAACTAGGATCCAAGAGACCCAGTACTTC. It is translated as CATTATRIQETQYF.

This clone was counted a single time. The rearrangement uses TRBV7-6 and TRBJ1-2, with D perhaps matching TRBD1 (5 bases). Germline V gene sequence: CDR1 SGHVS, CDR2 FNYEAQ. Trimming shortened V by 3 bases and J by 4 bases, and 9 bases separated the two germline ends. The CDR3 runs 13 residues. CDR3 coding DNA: TGTGCCAGCAGCTTGACAGTGGGCTATGGCTACACCTTC. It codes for CASSLTVGYGYTF.

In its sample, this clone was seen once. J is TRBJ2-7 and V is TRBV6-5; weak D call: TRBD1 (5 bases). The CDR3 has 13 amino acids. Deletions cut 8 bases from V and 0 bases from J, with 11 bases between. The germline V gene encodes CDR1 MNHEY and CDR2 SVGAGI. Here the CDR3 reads CASLTGLSYEQYF. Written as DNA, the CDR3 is TGTGCCAGCCTTACAGGTCTCTCCTACGAGCAGTACTTC.

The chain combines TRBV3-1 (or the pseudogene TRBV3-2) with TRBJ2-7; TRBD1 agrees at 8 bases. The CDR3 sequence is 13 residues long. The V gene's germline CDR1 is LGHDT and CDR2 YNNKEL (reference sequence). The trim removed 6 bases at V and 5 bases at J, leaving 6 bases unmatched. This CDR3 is CASRRTGNDEQYF. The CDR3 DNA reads TGTGCCAGCAGACGGACAGGGAACGACGAGCAGTACTTC.

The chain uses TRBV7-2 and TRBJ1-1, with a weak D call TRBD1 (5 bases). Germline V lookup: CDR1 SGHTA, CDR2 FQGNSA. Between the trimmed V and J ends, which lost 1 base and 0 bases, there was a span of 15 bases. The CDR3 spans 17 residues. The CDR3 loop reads CASSLGVGRKMNTEAFF. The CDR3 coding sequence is TGTGCCAGCAGCTTAGGCGTGGGGCGGAAAATGAACACTGAAGCTTTCTTT. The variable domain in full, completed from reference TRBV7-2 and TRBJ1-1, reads GAGVSQSPSNKVTEKGKDVELRCDPISGHTALYWYRQSLGQGLEFLIYFQGNSAPDKSGLPSDRFSAERTGGSVSTLTIQRTQQEDSAVYLCASSLGVGRKMNTEAFFGQGTRLTVV.

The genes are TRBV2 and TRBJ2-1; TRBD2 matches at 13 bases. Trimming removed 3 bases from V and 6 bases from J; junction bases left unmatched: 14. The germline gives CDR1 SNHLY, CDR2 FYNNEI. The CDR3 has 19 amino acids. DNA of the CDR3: TGTGCCAGCAGTGATGAGGTTCCGGGACTAGCGGGACGGGGCAATGAGCAGTTCTTC. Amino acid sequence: CASSDEVPGLAGRGNEQFF.

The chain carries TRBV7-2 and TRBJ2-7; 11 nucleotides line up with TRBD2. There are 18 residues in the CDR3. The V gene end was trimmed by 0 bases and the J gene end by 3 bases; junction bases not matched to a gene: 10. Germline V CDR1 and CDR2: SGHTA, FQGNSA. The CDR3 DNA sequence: TGTGCCAGCAGCTTAGCCCTCGGGGCTAGCGGGGGGCTCTACGAGCAGTACTTC. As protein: CASSLALGASGGLYEQYF.

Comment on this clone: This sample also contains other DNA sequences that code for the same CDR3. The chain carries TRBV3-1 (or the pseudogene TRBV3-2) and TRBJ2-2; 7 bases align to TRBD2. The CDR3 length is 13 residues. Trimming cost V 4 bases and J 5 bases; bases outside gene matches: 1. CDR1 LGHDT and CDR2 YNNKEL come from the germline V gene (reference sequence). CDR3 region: CASSRGSTGELFF. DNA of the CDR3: TGTGCCAGCAGCCGCGGGAGTACCGGGGAGCTGTTTTTT.

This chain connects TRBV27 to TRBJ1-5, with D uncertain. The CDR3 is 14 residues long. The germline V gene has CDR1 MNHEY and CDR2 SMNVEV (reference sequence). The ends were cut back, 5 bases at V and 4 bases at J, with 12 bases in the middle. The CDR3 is CASSPGLLNQPQHF. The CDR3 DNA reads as TGTGCCAGCAGTCCAGGACTGCTAAATCAGCCCCAGCATTTT.

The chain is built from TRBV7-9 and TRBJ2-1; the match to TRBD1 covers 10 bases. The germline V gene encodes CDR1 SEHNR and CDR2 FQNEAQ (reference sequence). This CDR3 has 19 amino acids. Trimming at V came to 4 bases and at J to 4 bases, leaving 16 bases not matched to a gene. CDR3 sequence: CASSSTHIPGTGVYNEQFF. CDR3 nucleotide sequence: TGTGCCAGCAGCTCAACCCACATTCCCGGGACAGGGGTATACAATGAGCAGTTCTTC.

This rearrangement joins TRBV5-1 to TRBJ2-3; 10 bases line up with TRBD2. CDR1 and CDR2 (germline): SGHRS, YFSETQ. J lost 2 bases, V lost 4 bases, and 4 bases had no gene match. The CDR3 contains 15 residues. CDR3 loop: CASSRSGRNTDTQYF. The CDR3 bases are TGCGCCAGCAGCCGTAGCGGGAGGAACACAGATACGCAGTATTTT.

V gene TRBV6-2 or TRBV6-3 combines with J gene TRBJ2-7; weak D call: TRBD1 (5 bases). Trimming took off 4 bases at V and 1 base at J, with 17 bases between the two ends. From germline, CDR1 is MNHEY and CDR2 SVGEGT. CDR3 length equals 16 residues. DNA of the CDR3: TGTGCCAGCAGTTTAAGCAGGGCGACAAATTCCTACGAGCAGTACTTC. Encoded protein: CASSLSRATNSYEQYF.

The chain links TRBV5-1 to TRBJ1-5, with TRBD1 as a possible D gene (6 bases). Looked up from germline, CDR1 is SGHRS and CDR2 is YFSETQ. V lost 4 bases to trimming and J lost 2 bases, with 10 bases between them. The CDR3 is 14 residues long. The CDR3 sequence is CASSQGYGNQPQHF. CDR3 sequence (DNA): TGCGCCAGCAGCCAGGGGTATGGCAATCAGCCCCAGCATTTT. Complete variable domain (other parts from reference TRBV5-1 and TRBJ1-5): KAGVTQTPRYLIKTRGQQVTLSCSPISGHRSVSWYQQTPGQGLQFLFEYFSETQRNKGNFPGRFSGRQFSNSRSEMNVSTLELGDSALYLCASSQGYGNQPQHFGDGTRLSIL.

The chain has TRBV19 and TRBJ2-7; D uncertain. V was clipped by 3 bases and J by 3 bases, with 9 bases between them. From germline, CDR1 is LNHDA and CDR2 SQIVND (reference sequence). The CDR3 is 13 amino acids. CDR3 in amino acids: CASSIAENYEQYF. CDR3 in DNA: TGTGCCAGTAGTATCGCGGAGAACTACGAGCAGTACTTC.

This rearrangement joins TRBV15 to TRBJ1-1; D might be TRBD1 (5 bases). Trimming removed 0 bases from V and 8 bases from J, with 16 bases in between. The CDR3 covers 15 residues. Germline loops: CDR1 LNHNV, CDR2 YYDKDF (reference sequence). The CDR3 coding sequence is TGTGCCACCAGCAGAGATGCGGAGGGACCTGAAGAAGCTTTCTTT. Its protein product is CATSRDAEGPEEAFF.

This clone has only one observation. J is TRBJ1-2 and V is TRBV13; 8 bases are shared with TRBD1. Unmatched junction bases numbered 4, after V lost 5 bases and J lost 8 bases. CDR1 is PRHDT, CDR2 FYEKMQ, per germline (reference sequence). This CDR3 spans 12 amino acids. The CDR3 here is CASSTDRGGYTF. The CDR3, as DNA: TGTGCCAGCAGCACCGACAGGGGCGGCTACACCTTC.

The CDR3 is CASSWGPGGDQPQHF. The CDR3 DNA reads as TGCGCCAGCAGCTGGGGGCCCGGAGGAGATCAGCCCCAGCATTTT. The gene calls are TRBV5-1 and TRBJ1-5; D may be TRBD1 (6 bases). The CDR3 extends over 15 amino acids. V was shortened by 3 bases and J by 5 bases, with 15 bases between the two germline ends. The germline CDR1 and CDR2 sequences are SGHRS and YFSETQ. Full variable domain (missing parts from reference TRBV5-1 and TRBJ1-5): KAGVTQTPRYLIKTRGQQVTLSCSPISGHRSVSWYQQTPGQGLQFLFEYFSETQRNKGNFPGRFSGRQFSNSRSEMNVSTLELGDSALYLCASSWGPGGDQPQHFGDGTRLSIL.

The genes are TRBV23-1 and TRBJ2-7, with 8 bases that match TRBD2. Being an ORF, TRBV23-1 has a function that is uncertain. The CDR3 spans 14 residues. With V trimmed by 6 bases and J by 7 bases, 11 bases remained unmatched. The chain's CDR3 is CASRRTGGPGEQYF. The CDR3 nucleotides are TGCGCCAGCAGGCGGACGGGAGGGCCGGGAGAGCAGTACTTC.

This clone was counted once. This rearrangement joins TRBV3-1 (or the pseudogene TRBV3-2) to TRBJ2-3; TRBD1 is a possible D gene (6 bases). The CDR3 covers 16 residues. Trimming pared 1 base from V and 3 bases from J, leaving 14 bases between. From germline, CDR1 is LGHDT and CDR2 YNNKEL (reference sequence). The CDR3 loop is CASSQGWDTRTDTQYF. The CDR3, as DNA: TGTGCCAGCAGCCAAGGGTGGGACACACGGACAGATACGCAGTATTTT.

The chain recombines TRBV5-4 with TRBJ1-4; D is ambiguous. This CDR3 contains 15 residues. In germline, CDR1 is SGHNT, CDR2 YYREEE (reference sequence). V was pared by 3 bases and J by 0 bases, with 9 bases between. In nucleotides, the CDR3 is TGTGCCAGCAGCTCGGGCGGGACAACTAATGAAAAACTGTTTTTT. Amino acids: CASSSGGTTNEKLFF.

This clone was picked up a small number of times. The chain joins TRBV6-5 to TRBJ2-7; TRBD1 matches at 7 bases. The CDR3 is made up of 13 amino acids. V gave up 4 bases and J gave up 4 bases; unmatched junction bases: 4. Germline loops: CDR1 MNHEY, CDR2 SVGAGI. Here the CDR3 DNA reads TGTGCCAGCAGTTCGCAACAGGGGTACGAGCAGTACTTC. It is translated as CASSSQQGYEQYF.